The entry that follows covers one T cell receptor beta chain sequence. Its antigen is unidentified. This sample is part of a study of T cell repertoires in ileal Crohn's disease. About the research overall: Patients had a median roughly 8-year disease duration, and approximately 35% were active smokers. Operated complications were stricturing disease (around 61%) and penetrating disease (around 39%).

Study-level results: The median delay to postoperative endoscopy was around 6.4 months.

The time point is: neoterminal ileum biopsy at postoperative endoscopy, about 6 months after surgery. Adults with ileal or ileocolonic Crohn's disease and an indication for resection were eligible. V trimming: 3 bases; J trimming: 4 bases; junction bases outside the gene matches: 9. The CDR3 sequence is 16 residues long. CDR1 and CDR2 from the germline V gene are ENHRY and SYGVKD. Measured with immunoSEQ multiplex PCR; TCRdb has only the in-frame clones, and not every one. The sample lists just over 3,000 clones, 86% occurring once. The chain links TRBV10-3 to TRBJ1-1; 9 bases are a match to TRBD1. Sequencing was done on a sample of ileal tissue. This receptor was identified in an adult with Crohn's disease. CDR3 protein: CAISDPGGTGSTEAFF. The CDR3 DNA sequence: TGTGCCATCAGTGACCCCGGTGGGACAGGGTCCACTGAAGCTTTCTTT.